This T cell receptor (beta chain) was documented in a study of T cells after yellow fever vaccination. A process of 5'RACE template switching, which added a universal primer site and UMIs, was used to make TCR cDNA. TCRdb redid the calling of the 5' RACE reads with MiXCR, one entry per CDR3 protein. This sample has some 350,000 distinct CDR3 sequences, with roughly 4% found just once. Whole-study results and caveats: Contaminants from the bulk population, in the form of abundant clonotypes, could be found in FACS-sorted repertoires. On re-exposure, the response was weaker but peaked faster, at day 5 versus 15.

The CDR3 contains 13 residues. Germline V gene sequence: CDR1 SGHDT, CDR2 YYEEEE. Trimming removed 3 bases from V and 4 bases from J; junction bases left unmatched: 1. This clonotype appeared a few times. What it binds is unknown. The sequence derives from a man between 18 and 35 years old who received the YFV17D yellow fever vaccine. This specimen consisted of PBMCs, obtained 5 days after the yellow fever booster vaccination. The V call is TRBV5-6, the J call TRBJ2-1, with 7 bases aligning to TRBD1. The CDR3 sequence is CASSWGQYNEQFF. As DNA, the CDR3 is TGTGCCAGCAGCTGGGGACAGTACAATGAGCAGTTCTTC.